The 30 T cell receptor beta chains below were found in one sample sequenced in a study of blood T cells in healthy people across ages (dated by TCRdb to about 2015). Receptors were amplified or captured by 5' RACE. TCRdb shows the sequencer as Illumina HiSeq 2500. A second PCR of roughly 7 to 11 cycles was performed with a sample-barcoded 5' primer and a J-beta primer mix. The public sequencing data were trimmed at Q25 with fastp and processed into clonotypes with MiXCR by TCRdb, which kept only in-frame beta chains. Each CDR3 protein gets just one entry, which takes the most common genes and DNA from the rows behind it. This sample gives 660,000 or so distinct CDR3 sequences in total; approximately 59% of them show up just once. The ten largest clones represent 30% to 45% of the sample. Material: blood. All receptors derive from a man aged 55 to 70 in good health.

This clonotype appeared a single time. The chain is built from TRBV3-1 and TRBJ2-2; D is unresolved. The V end was cut by 3 bases, the J end by 5 bases, with 10 bases between. This CDR3 has 14 amino acids. Germline CDR1 and CDR2: LGHDT and YNNKEL (reference sequence). In DNA, the CDR3 is TGTGCCAGCAGCCAGGGGTGGGTTACCGGGGAGCTGTTTTTT. It yields the protein CASSQGWVTGELFF.

The V and J genes are TRBV5-1 and TRBJ2-1, with unresolved D. V was clipped by 6 bases and J by 9 bases, with 19 bases between them. Germline lookup yields CDR1 SGHRS and CDR2 YFSETQ. This CDR3 has 14 amino acids. The CDR3 region is CASTAIPGGGEQFF. The CDR3, as DNA: TGCGCCAGCACGGCGATACCCGGTGGTGGTGAGCAGTTCTTC.

This chain joins TRBV6-2 or TRBV6-3 and TRBJ2-1; the match to TRBD2 covers 9 bases. The V gene end was trimmed by 2 bases and the J gene end by 1 base; junction bases not matched to a gene: 6. The germline gives CDR1 MNHEY, CDR2 SVGEGT. The CDR3 loop spans 17 amino acids. The CDR3 reads CASSYGAGGRSYNEQFF. The CDR3 DNA is TGTGCCAGCAGTTACGGCGCGGGGGGGCGTTCCTACAATGAGCAGTTCTTC.

The chain carries TRBV4-1 and TRBJ2-7; TRBD2 might be the D (5 bases). The CDR3 contains 15 residues. Germline CDR1 MGHRA, CDR2 YSYEKL. The germline V and J ends were trimmed by 2 bases and 3 bases, with 14 bases remaining between them. CDR3 in amino acids: CASSQQELGNYEQYF. CDR3 coding DNA: TGCGCCAGCAGCCAACAGGAACTCGGGAACTACGAGCAGTACTTC.

The chain recombines TRBV29-1 with TRBJ2-1, with TRBD1 identical over 11 bases. CDR1 SQVTM and CDR2 ANQGSEA come from the germline V gene. The CDR3 consists of 13 residues. Germline trimming cut 7 bases from V and 4 bases from J; bases unmatched to any gene: 3. CDR3 residues: CSGGQGGYNEQFF. In DNA form, the CDR3 reads TGCAGCGGGGGACAGGGGGGATACAATGAGCAGTTCTTC.

This clonotype appeared once. This chain joins TRBV5-1 and TRBJ2-3; TRBD2 aligns across 7 bases. Germline CDR1 SGHRS, CDR2 YFSETQ. V lost 4 bases and J lost 3; bases outside the gene matches: 11. The CDR3 contains 16 residues. The DNA for the CDR3 is TGCGCCAGCAGCGCCGGACTAGTGGTTGGAACAGATACGCAGTATTTT. It specifies CASSAGLVVGTDTQYF.

This clonotype was observed once. The chain links TRBV20-1 to TRBJ2-1; 8 bases align to TRBD1. There are 17 residues in the CDR3. V trimming: 2 bases; J trimming: 5 bases; junction bases outside the gene matches: 14. Germline assignment: CDR1 DFQATT and CDR2 SNEGSKA (reference sequence). The CDR3 nucleotides are TGCAGTGCTAGATCGAAGGCCGGACAGGGATGGCACAATGAGCAGTTCTTC. It encodes CSARSKAGQGWHNEQFF.

The chain couples TRBV4-2 to TRBJ1-4, with 7 positions matching TRBD1. V shed 4 bases and J 10 bases; nucleotides not matched to a gene: 6. Germline V gene sequence: CDR1 LGHNA, CDR2 YNFKEQ. The CDR3 runs 13 residues. Written as DNA, the CDR3 is TGTGCCAGCAGCCTCGGACAGGAGGTAAAACTGTTTTTT. It translates to CASSLGQEVKLFF.

The chain joins TRBV10-3 to TRBJ1-2, with TRBD1 matching 8 bases. The ends lost 4 bases at V and 4 bases at J; junction bases unmatched: 8. This CDR3 is built from 15 residues. Germline CDR1 reads ENHRY; CDR2 reads SYGVKD. CDR3 region: CAISAGTGVGYGYTF. The DNA of the CDR3 is TGTGCCATCAGTGCCGGGACAGGAGTAGGCTATGGCTACACCTTC.

This clonotype has a count of ten or more. The rearrangement joins TRBV7-9 to TRBJ2-7; D is unclear. The CDR3 sequence is 11 residues long. V was shortened by 5 bases and J by 3 bases, with 5 bases between the two germline ends. Germline V gene lookup returns CDR1 SEHNR and CDR2 FQNEAQ (reference sequence). The CDR3 sequence is CASSPSYEQYF. DNA of the CDR3: TGTGCCAGCAGCCCCAGCTACGAGCAGTACTTC. Full variable domain (outside the CDR3, taken from reference TRBV7-9 and TRBJ2-7): DTGVSQNPRHKITKRGQNVTFRCDPISEHNRLYWYRQTLGQGPEFLTYFQNEAQLEKSRLLSDRFSAERPKGSFSTLEIQRTEQGDSAMYLCASSPSYEQYFGPGTRLTVT.

V and J are TRBV3-1 and TRBJ2-1, with D tentatively TRBD1 (6 bases). The CDR3 runs to 15 residues. V lost 4 bases and J 7 bases, leaving 17 bases between the germline ends. CDR1 LGHDT and CDR2 YNNKEL come from the germline V gene (reference sequence). For the CDR3, the DNA is TGTGCCAGCAGCCCTCCAGGACAGTTAGGGAATGAGCAGTTCTTC. Translated: CASSPPGQLGNEQFF.

The V call is TRBV6-1, the J call TRBJ1-4; TRBD1 is a possible D gene (5 bases). The CDR3 is 16 residues long. Per the germline V gene, CDR1 is MNHNS and CDR2 is SASEGT. V shed 0 bases and J shed 4 bases, with 12 bases lying between them. CDR3 sequence reads: CASSEAGGTVNEKLFF. The CDR3 nucleotides are TGTGCCAGCAGTGAAGCCGGAGGGACGGTTAATGAAAAACTGTTTTTT.

This clonotype was detected only a few times. The chain links TRBV5-1 to TRBJ2-1; TRBD2 aligns across 7 bases. The germline V gene has CDR1 SGHRS and CDR2 YFSETQ. The length of the CDR3 is 14 residues. The ends lost 0 bases at V and 8 bases at J; junction bases unmatched: 5. The CDR3 DNA reads as TGCGCCAGCAGCTTGGGAGGTGCGGGGGATGAGCAGTTCTTC. It yields the protein CASSLGGAGDEQFF.

This clonotype was seen a handful of times. This chain links TRBV7-9 with TRBJ2-1; 7 bases fit TRBD1. The J segment lost 3 bases and the V segment lost 4 bases, leaving 9 bases of the junction unmatched. The CDR3 has 16 amino acids. The V gene's germline CDR1 is SEHNR and CDR2 FQNEAQ (reference sequence). This CDR3 reads CASSSTRDRNYNEQFF. The CDR3 DNA reads as TGTGCCAGCAGCTCTACCCGGGACAGAAACTACAATGAGCAGTTCTTC. The full variable domain, with the rest looked up from reference TRBV7-9 and TRBJ2-1, is DTGVSQNPRHKITKRGQNVTFRCDPISEHNRLYWYRQTLGQGPEFLTYFQNEAQLEKSRLLSDRFSAERPKGSFSTLEIQRTEQGDSAMYLCASSSTRDRNYNEQFFGPGTRLTVL.

V is TRBV20-1 and J is TRBJ2-4, with 10 bases lining up with TRBD2. TRBJ2-7 matches the DNA end more closely, so the J call is doubtful. Per the germline V gene, CDR1 is DFQATT and CDR2 is SNEGSKA (reference sequence). The CDR3 totals 13 residues. CDR3 residues: CSASASGGYEQYF. The DNA of the CDR3 is TGCAGTGCTTCGGCTAGCGGGGGATACGAGCAGTACTTC.

V usage is TRBV12-3 or TRBV12-4 and J usage is TRBJ2-5; D not resolved. The CDR3 extends over 17 amino acids. V shed 3 bases and J shed 1 base, with 18 bases lying between them. The CDR3 is CASSFEARLDFQETQYF. The CDR3 DNA is TGTGCCAGCAGTTTTGAAGCGCGGCTAGACTTCCAAGAGACCCAGTACTTC.

The chain is built from TRBV20-1 and TRBJ1-2, with 7 bases lining up with TRBD1. V was clipped by 6 bases and J by 4 bases; unmatched bases: 11. CDR1 and CDR2 (germline): DFQATT, SNEGSKA (reference sequence). The CDR3 is 14 residues long. The CDR3 nucleotides read TGCAGTGCAGATAGGGACAGCGCCGGCTATGGCTACACCTTC. Protein product: CSADRDSAGYGYTF.

The chain carries TRBV20-1 and TRBJ2-4; TRBD2 matches 9 bases. V lost 1 base and J lost 2; bases outside the gene matches: 3. Per germline, CDR1 DFQATT and CDR2 SNEGSKA (reference sequence). This CDR3 has 15 residues. The CDR3 region has the DNA TGCAGTGCTAGAGGGACTAGCGAGTCCAAAAACATTCAGTACTTC. Protein sequence: CSARGTSESKNIQYF.

The chain couples TRBV21-1 to TRBJ2-2. TRBV21-1 is deemed a pseudogene. The CDR3 consists of 11 residues. The CDR3 nucleotides are TGTGCCAGGTCCGACACCGGGGAGCTGTTTTTT. Translated: CARSDTGELFF.

CDR3 loop: CASQETSGGPSGANVLTF. CDR3 bases: TGTGCCAGCCAGGAGACTAGCGGGGGTCCCTCTGGGGCCAACGTCCTGACTTTC. This sequence joins TRBV3-1 and TRBJ2-6; 12 bases match TRBD2. CDR3 length equals 18 residues. Germline CDR1 is LGHDT and CDR2 is YNNKEL (reference sequence). Losses at the gene ends were 8 bases for V and 0 bases for J; bases not matched to a gene: 8.

The genes are TRBV6-6 and TRBJ2-1, with 7 nucleotides matching TRBD1. V dropped 8 bases and J dropped 4; count of bases not matched to a gene: 8. The CDR3 loop spans 14 amino acids. Germline lookup yields CDR1 MNHNY and CDR2 SVGAGI (reference sequence). In DNA form, the CDR3 reads TGTGCCAGCCTTCCGGGACAGCTATACAATGAGCAGTTCTTC. This gives the protein CASLPGQLYNEQFF.

This clonotype was detected only once. This chain uses TRBV20-1 with TRBJ1-1; tentatively, D is TRBD1 (6 bases). Germline V lookup: CDR1 DFQATT, CDR2 SNEGSKA (reference sequence). V was cut by 0 bases and J by 5 bases, with 13 bases left in between. The length of the CDR3 is 14 residues. The CDR3 sequence: CSARDNPGATEAFF. CDR3 in DNA: TGCAGTGCTAGAGATAATCCGGGGGCAACTGAAGCTTTCTTT.

V and J are TRBV7-9 and TRBJ2-1; tentative D call: TRBD1 (5 bases). V was shortened by 11 bases and J by 4 bases, with 12 bases between the two germline ends. The CDR3 runs to 12 residues. Germline V lookup: CDR1 SEHNR, CDR2 FQNEAQ (reference sequence). CDR3 in DNA: TGTGCCTACGGTGGGGCATACAATGAGCAGTTCTTC. The encoded protein is CAYGGAYNEQFF. The variable domain in full, with the rest retrieved from reference TRBV7-9 and TRBJ2-1, is DTGVSQNPRHKITKRGQNVTFRCDPISEHNRLYWYRQTLGQGPEFLTYFQNEAQLEKSRLLSDRFSAERPKGSFSTLEIQRTEQGDSAMYLCAYGGAYNEQFFGPGTRLTVL.

The sample holds many counts of this clonotype. The rearrangement joins TRBV20-1 to TRBJ2-3, with 7 bases matching TRBD2. The CDR3 spans 13 residues. From germline, CDR1 is DFQATT and CDR2 SNEGSKA (reference sequence). Trimming took 5 bases from V and 6 from J; bases not matched to a gene: 8. The CDR3 bases are TGCAGTGCTCCCCGGACTAGTTCGGATACGCAGTATTTT. Its translation: CSAPRTSSDTQYF.

This clonotype appeared a few times. The chain combines TRBV4-1 with TRBJ2-3, with D possibly TRBD2 on 6 matching bases. CDR3 length: 14 amino acids. V was trimmed by 5 bases and J by 4 bases, leaving 13 bases between them. Germline CDR1 and CDR2: MGHRA and YSYEKL. The CDR3 coding sequence is TGCGCCAGCAGCGCTCTAGCGAGTCCAGATACGCAGTATTTT. Encoded protein: CASSALASPDTQYF.

This clonotype was seen a handful of times. The chain is built from TRBV20-1 and TRBJ2-5; no firm D call. Germline lookup yields CDR1 DFQATT and CDR2 SNEGSKA (reference sequence). Trimming cost V 1 base and J 3 bases, with 12 bases left between them. The CDR3 is 14 amino acids. The CDR3 spells CSARGPGFKETQYF. Here the CDR3 DNA reads TGCAGTGCTAGAGGTCCGGGTTTCAAAGAGACCCAGTACTTC.

The rearrangement joins TRBV6-2 or TRBV6-3 to TRBJ1-1, with 8 bases fitting TRBD1. The CDR3 runs to 14 residues. CDR1 is MNHEY and CDR2 is SVGEGT in the germline V gene. J gave up 1 base and V 6 bases, and 4 bases lay outside the gene matches. CDR3 loop: CASSPQGANTEAFF. The CDR3 bases are TGTGCCAGCAGCCCGCAGGGGGCGAACACTGAAGCTTTCTTT.

V is TRBV10-3 and J is TRBJ1-5, with D hard to call. CDR1 is ENHRY and CDR2 is SYGVKD in the germline V gene. The CDR3 has 13 residues. V was shortened by 6 bases and J by 0 bases, with 6 bases between the two germline ends. The CDR3 DNA reads as TGTGCCATCAGAAATAATAGCAATCAGCCCCAGCATTTT. Translation gives CAIRNNSNQPQHF.

The chain recombines TRBV5-1 with TRBJ2-2, with TRBD2 matching 9 bases. The germline gives CDR1 SGHRS, CDR2 YFSETQ. V shed 4 bases and J 0 bases; nucleotides not matched to a gene: 4. This CDR3 contains 16 residues. The CDR3 DNA is TGCGCCAGCAGCGCCCCTAGCGGGGCGAACACCGGGGAGCTGTTTTTT. As protein: CASSAPSGANTGELFF.

The chain joins TRBV7-9 to TRBJ2-5; TRBD2 might be the D (5 bases). The J call is uncertain, as TRBJ2-7 better fits the DNA end. The CDR3 has 15 residues. Per germline, CDR1 SEHNR and CDR2 FQNEAQ (reference sequence). The CDR3: CASSLGGSPLGEQYF. Written as DNA, the CDR3 is TGTGCCAGCAGCTTAGGAGGGTCCCCCCTGGGCGAGCAGTACTTC.